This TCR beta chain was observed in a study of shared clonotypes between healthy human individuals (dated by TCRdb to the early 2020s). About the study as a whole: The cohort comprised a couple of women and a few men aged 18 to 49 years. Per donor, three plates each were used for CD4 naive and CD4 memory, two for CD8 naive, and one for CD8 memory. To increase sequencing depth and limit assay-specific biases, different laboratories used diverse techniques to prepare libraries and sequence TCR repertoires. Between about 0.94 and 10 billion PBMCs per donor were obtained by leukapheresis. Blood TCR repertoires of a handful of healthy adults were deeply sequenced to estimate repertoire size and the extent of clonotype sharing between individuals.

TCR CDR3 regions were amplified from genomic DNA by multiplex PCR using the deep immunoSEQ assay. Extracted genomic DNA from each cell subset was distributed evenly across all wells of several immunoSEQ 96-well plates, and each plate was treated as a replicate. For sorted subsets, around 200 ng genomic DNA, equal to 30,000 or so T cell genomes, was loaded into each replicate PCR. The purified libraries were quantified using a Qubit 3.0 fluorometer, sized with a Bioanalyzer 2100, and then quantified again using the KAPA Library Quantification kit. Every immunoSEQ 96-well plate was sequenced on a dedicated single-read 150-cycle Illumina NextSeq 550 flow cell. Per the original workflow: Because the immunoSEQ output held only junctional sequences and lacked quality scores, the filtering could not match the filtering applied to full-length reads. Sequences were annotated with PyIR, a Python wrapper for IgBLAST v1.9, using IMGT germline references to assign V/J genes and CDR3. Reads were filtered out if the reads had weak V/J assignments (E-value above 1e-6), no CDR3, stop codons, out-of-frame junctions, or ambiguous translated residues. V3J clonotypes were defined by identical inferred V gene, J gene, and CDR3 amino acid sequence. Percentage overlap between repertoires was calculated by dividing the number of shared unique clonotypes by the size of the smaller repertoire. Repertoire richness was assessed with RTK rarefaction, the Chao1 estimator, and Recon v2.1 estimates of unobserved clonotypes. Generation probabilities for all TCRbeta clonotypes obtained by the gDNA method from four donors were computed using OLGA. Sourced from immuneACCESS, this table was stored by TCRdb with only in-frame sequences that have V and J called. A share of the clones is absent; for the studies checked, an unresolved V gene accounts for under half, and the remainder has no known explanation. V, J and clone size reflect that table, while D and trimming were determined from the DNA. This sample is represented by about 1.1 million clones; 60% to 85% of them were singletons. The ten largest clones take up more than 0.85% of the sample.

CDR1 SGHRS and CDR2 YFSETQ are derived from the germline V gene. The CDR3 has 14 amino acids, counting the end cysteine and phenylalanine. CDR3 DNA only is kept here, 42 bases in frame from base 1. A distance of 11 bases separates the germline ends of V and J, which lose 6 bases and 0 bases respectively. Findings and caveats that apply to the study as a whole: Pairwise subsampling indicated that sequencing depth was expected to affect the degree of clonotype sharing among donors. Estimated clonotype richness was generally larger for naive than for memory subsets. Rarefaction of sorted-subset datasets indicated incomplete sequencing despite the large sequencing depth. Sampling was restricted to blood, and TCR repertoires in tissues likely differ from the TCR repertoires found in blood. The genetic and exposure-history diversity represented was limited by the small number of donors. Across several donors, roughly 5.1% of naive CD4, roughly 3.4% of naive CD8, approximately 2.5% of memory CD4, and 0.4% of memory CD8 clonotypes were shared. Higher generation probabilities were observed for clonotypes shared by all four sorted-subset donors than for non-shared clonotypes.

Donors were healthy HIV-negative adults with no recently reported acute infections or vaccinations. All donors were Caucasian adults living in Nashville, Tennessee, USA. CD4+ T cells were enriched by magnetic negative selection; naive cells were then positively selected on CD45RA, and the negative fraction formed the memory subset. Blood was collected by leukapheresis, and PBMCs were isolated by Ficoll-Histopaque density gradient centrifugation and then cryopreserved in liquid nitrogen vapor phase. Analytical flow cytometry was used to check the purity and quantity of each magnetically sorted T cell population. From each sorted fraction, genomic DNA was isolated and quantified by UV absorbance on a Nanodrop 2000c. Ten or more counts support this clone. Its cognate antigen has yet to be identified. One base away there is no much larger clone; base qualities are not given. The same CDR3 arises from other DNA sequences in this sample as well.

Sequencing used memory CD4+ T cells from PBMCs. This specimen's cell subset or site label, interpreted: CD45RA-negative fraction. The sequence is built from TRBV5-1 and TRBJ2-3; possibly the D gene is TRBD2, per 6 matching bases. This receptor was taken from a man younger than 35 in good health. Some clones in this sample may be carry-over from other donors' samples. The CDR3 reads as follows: CASNRGGSTDTQYF. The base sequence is TGCGCCAGCAATAGGGGAGGTAGCACAGATACGCAGTATTTT.